This T cell receptor (beta chain) comes out of a study of vaccination effects on CD4 cells after COVID-19. The CDR3 is 13 amino acids. CDR1 and CDR2 (germline): MNHEY, SMNVEV (reference sequence). Trimming shortened V by 5 bases and J by 4 bases, and 12 bases separated the two germline ends. The repertoire was sequenced with immunoSEQ multiplex PCR; TCRdb's copy has only in-frame clones and lacks some. Here the sample spans about 8,900 clones, around four fifths being singletons. Having been cultured for ten to eleven days, the cells underwent CD4+ T cell isolation. The vaccine given was either BNT162b2 or mRNA-1273, in two doses. Recipients of the vaccine had no prior SARS-CoV-2 infection and negative nucleocapsid antibodies. Details on this clone: Its antigen is unidentified.

The material sequenced was CD4+ T cells from PBMCs cultured without peptide, taken after COVID-19 vaccination. The origin of this receptor is a human donor who received a COVID-19 vaccine. V usage is TRBV27 and J usage is TRBJ2-7; a weak D match, TRBD2 (5 bases). The CDR3 protein is CASSARVGYEQYF. DNA of the CDR3: TGTGCCAGCAGTGCGAGGGTGGGGTACGAGCAGTACTTC.